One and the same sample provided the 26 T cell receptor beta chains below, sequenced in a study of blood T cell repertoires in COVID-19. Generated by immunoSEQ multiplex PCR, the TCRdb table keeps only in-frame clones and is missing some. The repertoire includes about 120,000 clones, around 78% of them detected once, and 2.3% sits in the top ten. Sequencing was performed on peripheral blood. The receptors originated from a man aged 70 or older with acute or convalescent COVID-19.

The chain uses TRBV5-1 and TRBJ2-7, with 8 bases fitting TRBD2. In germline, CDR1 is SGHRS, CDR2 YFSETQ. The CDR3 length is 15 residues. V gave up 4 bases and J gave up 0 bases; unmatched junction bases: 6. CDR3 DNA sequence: TGCGCCAGCAGCCCATTAGCGGGGTCCTCCTACGAGCAGTACTTC. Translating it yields CASSPLAGSSYEQYF.

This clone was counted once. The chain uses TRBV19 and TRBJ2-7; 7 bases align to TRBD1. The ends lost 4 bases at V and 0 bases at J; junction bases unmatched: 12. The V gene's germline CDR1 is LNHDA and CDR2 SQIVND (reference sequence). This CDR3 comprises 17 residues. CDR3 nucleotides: TGTGCCAGTAGTACAACCGCCGGGACAGCCGCCTCCTACGAGCAGTACTTC. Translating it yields CASSTTAGTAASYEQYF.

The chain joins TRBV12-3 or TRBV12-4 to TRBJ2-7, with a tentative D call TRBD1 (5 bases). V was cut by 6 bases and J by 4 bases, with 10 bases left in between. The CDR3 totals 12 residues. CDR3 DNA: TGTGCCAGCAGGCCCCAGGGTTACGAGCAGTACTTC. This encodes CASRPQGYEQYF.

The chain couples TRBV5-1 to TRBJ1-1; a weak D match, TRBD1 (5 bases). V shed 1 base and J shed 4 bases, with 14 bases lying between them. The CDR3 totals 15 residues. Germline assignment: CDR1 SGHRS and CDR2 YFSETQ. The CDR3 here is CASSLLRTGGTEAFF. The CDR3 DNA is TGCGCCAGCAGCTTGCTCAGAACGGGGGGCACTGAAGCTTTCTTT.

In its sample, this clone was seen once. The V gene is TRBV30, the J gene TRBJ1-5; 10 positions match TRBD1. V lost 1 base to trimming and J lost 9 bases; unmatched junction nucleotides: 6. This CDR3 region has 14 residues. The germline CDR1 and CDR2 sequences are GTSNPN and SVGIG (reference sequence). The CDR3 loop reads CAWSGGTGDWPQHF. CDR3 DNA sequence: TGTGCCTGGAGTGGAGGGACAGGGGATTGGCCCCAGCATTTT.

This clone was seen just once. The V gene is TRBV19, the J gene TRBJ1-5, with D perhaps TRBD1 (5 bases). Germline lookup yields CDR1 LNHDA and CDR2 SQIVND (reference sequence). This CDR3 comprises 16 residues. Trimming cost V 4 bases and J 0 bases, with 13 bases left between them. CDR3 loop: CASSTGAGYSNQPQHF. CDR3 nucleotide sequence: TGTGCCAGTAGTACTGGGGCCGGATATAGCAATCAGCCCCAGCATTTT.

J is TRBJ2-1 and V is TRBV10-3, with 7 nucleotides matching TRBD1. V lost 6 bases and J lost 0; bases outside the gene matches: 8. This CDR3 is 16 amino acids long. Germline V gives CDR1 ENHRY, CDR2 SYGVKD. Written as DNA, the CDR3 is TGTGCCATCAGCCCCAGGGGGTTGAGCTCCTACAATGAGCAGTTCTTC. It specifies CAISPRGLSSYNEQFF.

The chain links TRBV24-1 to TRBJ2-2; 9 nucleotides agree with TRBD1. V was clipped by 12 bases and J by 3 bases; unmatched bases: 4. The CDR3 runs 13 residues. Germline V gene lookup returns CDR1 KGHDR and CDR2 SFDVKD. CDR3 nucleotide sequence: TGTGCCTCCCGGGACAGGGACACCGGGGAGCTGTTTTTT. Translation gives CASRDRDTGELFF.

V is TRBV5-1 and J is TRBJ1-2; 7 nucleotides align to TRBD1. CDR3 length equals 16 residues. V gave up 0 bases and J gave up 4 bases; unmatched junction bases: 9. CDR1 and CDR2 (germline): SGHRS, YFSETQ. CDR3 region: CASSLAGRGNGYGYTF. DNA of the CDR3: TGCGCCAGCAGCTTGGCAGGCAGGGGGAACGGCTATGGCTACACCTTC.

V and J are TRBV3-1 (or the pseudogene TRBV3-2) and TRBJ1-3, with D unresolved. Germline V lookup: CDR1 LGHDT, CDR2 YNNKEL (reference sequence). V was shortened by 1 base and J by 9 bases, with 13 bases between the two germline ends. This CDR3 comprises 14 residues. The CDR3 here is CASSQGLGEGTIYF. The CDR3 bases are TGTGCCAGCAGCCAAGGACTCGGGGAGGGCACCATATATTTT.

The CDR3 sequence is CASSEGTASGGALDEQYF. Written as DNA, the CDR3 is TGTGCCAGCAGTGAAGGTACAGCTAGCGGGGGGGCTCTCGACGAGCAGTACTTC. The chain recombines TRBV2 with TRBJ2-7, with 12 bases aligning to TRBD2. The CDR3 length is 18 residues. Per germline, CDR1 SNHLY and CDR2 FYNNEI. Germline trimming cut 1 base from V and 5 bases from J; bases unmatched to any gene: 12.

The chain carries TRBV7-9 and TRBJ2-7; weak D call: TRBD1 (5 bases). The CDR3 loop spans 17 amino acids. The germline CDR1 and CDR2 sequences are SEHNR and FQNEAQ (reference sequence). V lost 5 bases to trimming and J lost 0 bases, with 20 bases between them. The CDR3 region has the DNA TGTGCCAGCAGCCAGCCCCCGGGCAGGGCTAGCTCCTACGAGCAGTACTTC. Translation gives CASSQPPGRASSYEQYF.

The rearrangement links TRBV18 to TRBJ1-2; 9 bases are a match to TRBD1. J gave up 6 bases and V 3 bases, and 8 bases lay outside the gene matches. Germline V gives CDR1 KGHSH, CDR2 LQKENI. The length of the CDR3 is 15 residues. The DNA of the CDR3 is TGTGCCAGCTCACCCATAGTCACAGGGGGCGATGGCTACACCTTC. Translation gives CASSPIVTGGDGYTF.

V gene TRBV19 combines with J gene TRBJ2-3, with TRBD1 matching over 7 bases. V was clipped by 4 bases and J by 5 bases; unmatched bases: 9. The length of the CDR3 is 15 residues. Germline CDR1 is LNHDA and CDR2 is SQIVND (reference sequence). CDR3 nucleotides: TGTGCCAGTAGTACCCCCCCAGGGGGTATAGATACGCAGTATTTT. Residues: CASSTPPGGIDTQYF.

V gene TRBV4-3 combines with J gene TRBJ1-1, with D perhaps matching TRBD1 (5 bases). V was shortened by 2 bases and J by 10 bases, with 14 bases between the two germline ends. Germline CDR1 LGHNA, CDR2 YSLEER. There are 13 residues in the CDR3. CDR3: CASSQNVGEGAFF. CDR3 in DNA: TGCGCCAGCAGCCAAAATGTGGGGGAGGGAGCTTTCTTT.

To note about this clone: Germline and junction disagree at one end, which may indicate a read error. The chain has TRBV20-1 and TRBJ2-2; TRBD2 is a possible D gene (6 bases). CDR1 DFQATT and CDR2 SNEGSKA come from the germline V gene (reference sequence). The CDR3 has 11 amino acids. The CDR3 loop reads CSAREVGGLFF. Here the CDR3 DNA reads TGCAGTGCTAGAGAGGTCGGGGGGCTGTTTTTT.

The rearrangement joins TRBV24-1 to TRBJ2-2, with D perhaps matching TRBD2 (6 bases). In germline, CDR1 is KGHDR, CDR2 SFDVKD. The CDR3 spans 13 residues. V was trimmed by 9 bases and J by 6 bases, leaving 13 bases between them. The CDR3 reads CATFAGFAGELFF. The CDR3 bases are TGTGCCACCTTCGCGGGGTTTGCCGGGGAGCTGTTTTTT.

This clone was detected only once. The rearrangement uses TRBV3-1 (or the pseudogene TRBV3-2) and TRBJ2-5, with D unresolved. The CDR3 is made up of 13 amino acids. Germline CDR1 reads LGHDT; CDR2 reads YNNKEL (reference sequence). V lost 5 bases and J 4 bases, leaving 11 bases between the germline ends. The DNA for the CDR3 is TGTGCCAGCAGCTTTGACATCTCAGAGACCCAGTACTTC. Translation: CASSFDISETQYF.

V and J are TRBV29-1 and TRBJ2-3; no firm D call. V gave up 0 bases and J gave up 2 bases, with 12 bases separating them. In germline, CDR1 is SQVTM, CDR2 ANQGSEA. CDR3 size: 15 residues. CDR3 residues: CSVEDGRSPTDTQYF. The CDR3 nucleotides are TGCAGCGTTGAAGACGGTCGGAGCCCCACAGATACGCAGTATTTT.

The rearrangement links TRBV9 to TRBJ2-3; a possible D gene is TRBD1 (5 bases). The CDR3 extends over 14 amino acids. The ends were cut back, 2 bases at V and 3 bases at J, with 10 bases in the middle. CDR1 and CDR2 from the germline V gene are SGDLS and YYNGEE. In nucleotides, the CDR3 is TGTGCCAGCAGCGTGATGCAGGGAACAGATACGCAGTATTTT. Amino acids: CASSVMQGTDTQYF.

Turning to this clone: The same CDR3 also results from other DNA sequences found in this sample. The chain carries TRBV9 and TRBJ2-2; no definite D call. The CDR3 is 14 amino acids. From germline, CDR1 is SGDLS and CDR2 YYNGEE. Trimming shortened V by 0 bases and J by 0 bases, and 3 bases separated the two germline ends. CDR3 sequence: CASSVGPNTGELFF. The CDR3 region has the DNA TGTGCCAGCAGCGTAGGGCCGAACACCGGGGAGCTGTTTTTT.

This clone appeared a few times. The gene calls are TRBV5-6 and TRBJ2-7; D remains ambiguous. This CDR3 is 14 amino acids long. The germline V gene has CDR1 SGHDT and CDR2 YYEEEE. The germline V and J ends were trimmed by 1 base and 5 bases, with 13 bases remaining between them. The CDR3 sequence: CASSLSSGLDEQYF. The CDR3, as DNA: TGTGCCAGCAGCTTGTCGAGTGGGCTCGACGAGCAGTACTTC.

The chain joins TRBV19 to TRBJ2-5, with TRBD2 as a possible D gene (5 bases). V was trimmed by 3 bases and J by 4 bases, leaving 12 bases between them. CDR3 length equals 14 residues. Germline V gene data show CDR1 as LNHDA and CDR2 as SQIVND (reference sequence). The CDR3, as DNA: TGTGCCAGTAGTATGAAGGCGGGCGGAGAGACCCAGTACTTC. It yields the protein CASSMKAGGETQYF.

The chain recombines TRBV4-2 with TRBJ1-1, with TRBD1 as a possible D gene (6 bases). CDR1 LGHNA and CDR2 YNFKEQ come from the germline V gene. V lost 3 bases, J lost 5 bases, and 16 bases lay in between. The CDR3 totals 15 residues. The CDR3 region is CASSHTGGGRTEAFF. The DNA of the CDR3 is TGTGCCAGCAGCCATACTGGGGGGGGCAGGACTGAAGCTTTCTTT.

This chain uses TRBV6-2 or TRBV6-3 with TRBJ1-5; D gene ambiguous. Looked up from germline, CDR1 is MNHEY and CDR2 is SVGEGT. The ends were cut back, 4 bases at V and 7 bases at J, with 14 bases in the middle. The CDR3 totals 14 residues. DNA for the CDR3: TGTGCCAGCAGTTCGACATCCGGAGGGCAGCCCCAGCATTTT. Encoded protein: CASSSTSGGQPQHF.

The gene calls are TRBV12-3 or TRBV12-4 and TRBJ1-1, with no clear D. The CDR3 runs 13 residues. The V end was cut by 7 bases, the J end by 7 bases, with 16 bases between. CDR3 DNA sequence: TGTGCCAGCACCCCAAGGGTGGGAGTTGAAGCTTTCTTT. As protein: CASTPRVGVEAFF.